This T cell receptor beta chain appears in the sequencing data of a study of blood T cell repertoires in COVID-19. Looking at the study overall: Material from acute and convalescent COVID-19 was sourced from the United States, Italy and Spain. Nucleic acid was either cDNA or gDNA, and it came from T cells, B-cell-depleted T cells, or PBMCs.

Here immunoSEQ multiplex PCR was the method, and the copy in TCRdb shows in-frame clones only, minus some. The sample holds 450,000 to 500,000 clones, about nine tenths seen once. CDR3 length: 14 amino acids. J gave up 0 bases and V 8 bases, and 4 bases lay outside the gene matches. Germline values: CDR1 MNHEY, CDR2 SVGAGI. The participants were between about 18 and 90 years old and came from under 25 US areas. The V and J genes are TRBV6-5 and TRBJ2-1; 7 bases line up with TRBD2. The specimen sequenced was PBMCs or T cells enriched from blood (not recorded which). The TCR was taken from a woman aged 18-29 years who had recovered from COVID-19. For the CDR3, the DNA is TGTGCCAGCGGAGGACTAGGCTCCTACAATGAGCAGTTCTTC. Translating it yields CASGGLGSYNEQFF.